This T cell receptor beta chain is from a study of blood T cell repertoires in COVID-19. Repertoires were generated with immunoSEQ multiplex PCR, while TCRdb's copy carries only in-frame clones and drops some. The profile covers fewer than 250,000 clones, with 75% to 90% appearing a single time and 2% to 3% taken by the ten largest. This CDR3 has 16 amino acids. CDR1 SGHTA and CDR2 FQGNSA come from the germline V gene. The V segment lost 5 bases and the J segment 1 base; nucleotides outside the gene matches: 4. The sample comprised peripheral blood. The chain uses TRBV7-2 and TRBJ2-3; TRBD2 aligns across 12 bases. The receptor was derived from a man between 25 and 39 years old with COVID-19, enrolled during active disease. The CDR3 bases are TGTGCCAGCAGCCCATGGACTAGCGGGGGCACAGATACGCAGTATTTT. Protein product: CASSPWTSGGTDTQYF.